This T cell receptor (beta chain) is from a study of cytomegalovirus exposure and HLA in healthy donors. Study-wide points: Across donors, most TCRs were seen rarely, yet some public ones were widespread.

The CDR3 runs 18 residues. J was trimmed by 4 bases and V by 2 bases; bases with no gene match: 18. Germline CDR1 reads GTSNPN; CDR2 reads SVGIG (reference sequence). Primers included in the PCR were 60 Vbeta and 13 Jbeta primers. The data were produced by immunoSEQ multiplex PCR, yet TCRdb's version contains in-frame clones alone and is incomplete. The profile shows some 100,000 clones, roughly 70% of them singletons. The donors were healthy bone marrow donors. Comments on this clone: Its antigen is not identified.

The clonotype was recovered from a man aged 50 to 59 in good health and CMV-seronegative. The chain has TRBV30 and TRBJ2-3; 7 bases match TRBD1. Sequencing input: PBMCs. Here the CDR3 reads CAWSLTRESRGQADTQYF. The CDR3 nucleotides read TGTGCCTGGAGTCTAACACGCGAGTCGAGGGGGCAAGCAGATACGCAGTATTTT. Complete variable domain (other parts from reference TRBV30 and TRBJ2-3): SQTIHQWPATLVQPVGSPLSLECTVEGTSNPNLYWYRQAAGRGLQLLFYSVGIGQISSEVPQNLSASRPQDRQFILSSKKLLLSDSGFYLCAWSLTRESRGQADTQYFGPGTRLTVL.